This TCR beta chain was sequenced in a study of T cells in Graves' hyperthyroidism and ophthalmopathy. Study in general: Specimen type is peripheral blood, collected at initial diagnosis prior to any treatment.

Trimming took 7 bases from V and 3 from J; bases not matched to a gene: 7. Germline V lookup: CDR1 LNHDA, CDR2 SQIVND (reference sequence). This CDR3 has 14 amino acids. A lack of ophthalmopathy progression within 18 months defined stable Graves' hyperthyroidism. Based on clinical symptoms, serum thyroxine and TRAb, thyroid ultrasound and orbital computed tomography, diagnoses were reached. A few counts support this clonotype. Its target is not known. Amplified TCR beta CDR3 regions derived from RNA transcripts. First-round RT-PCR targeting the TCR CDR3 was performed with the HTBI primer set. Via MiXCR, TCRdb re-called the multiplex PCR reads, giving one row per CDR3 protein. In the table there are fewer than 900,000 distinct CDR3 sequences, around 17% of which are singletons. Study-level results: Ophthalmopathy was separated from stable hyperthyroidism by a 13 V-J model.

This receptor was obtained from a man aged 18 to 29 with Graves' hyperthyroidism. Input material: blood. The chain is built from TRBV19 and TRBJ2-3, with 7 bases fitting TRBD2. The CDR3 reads CASTPSGITDTQYF. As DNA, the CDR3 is TGTGCCAGTACCCCCAGCGGGATTACAGATACGCAGTATTTT. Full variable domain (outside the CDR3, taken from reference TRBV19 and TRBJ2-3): DGGITQSPKYLFRKEGQNVTLSCEQNLNHDAMYWYRQDPGQGLRLIYYSQIVNDFQKGDIAEGYSVSREKKESFPLTVTSAQKNPTAFYLCASTPSGITDTQYFGPGTRLTVL.